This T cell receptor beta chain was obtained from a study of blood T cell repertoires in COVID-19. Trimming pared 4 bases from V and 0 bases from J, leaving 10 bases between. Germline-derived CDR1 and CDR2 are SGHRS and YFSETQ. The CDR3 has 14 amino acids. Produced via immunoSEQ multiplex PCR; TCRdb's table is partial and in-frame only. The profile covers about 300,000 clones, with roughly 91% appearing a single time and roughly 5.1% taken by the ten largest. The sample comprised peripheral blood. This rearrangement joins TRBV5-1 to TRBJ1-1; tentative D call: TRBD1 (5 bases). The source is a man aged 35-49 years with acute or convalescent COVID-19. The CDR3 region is CASSLTTVNTEAFF. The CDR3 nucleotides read TGCGCCAGCAGCCTTACGACAGTGAACACTGAAGCTTTCTTT.